These 15 T cell receptor beta chains originate from one sample sequenced in a study of identical twins. TCRdb re-called the 5' RACE reads through MiXCR, storing one row per CDR3 protein. The repertoire includes 280,000 or so distinct CDR3 sequences, 6.5% to 9.5% of them detected once, and 2% to 2.5% sits in the top ten. The data were also submitted as part of a second study, on yellow fever vaccine responses in identical twins.

The material sequenced was memory (CD45RO+) T cells sorted from blood. These receptors came from a woman younger than 35 in good health.

This clonotype was detected only a few times. The chain couples TRBV10-1 to TRBJ2-7, with D perhaps matching TRBD2 (5 bases). CDR1 is WNHNN, CDR2 SYGVQD, per germline (reference sequence). The germline V and J ends were trimmed by 7 bases and 0 bases, with 19 bases remaining between them. The CDR3 has 16 amino acids. In DNA, the CDR3 is TGCGCCAGCAAGTGCGGGCCGAAAGGTAGCTCCTACGAGCAGTACTTC. This encodes CASKCGPKGSSYEQYF.

This sequence joins TRBV20-1 and TRBJ1-4, with D possibly TRBD1 on 6 matching bases. Per the germline V gene, CDR1 is DFQATT and CDR2 is SNEGSKA (reference sequence). Trimming stripped 5 bases from V and 3 bases from J, with 22 bases between. This CDR3 region has 17 residues. This CDR3 is CSASGPGAIVANEKLFF. The CDR3 coding sequence is TGCAGTGCTTCGGGCCCAGGGGCAATAGTGGCTAATGAAAAACTGTTTTTT.

In its sample, this clonotype was seen many times. The chain employs TRBV5-1 and TRBJ2-7, with unresolved D. CDR1 and CDR2 (germline): SGHRS, YFSETQ. V lost 3 bases and J 0 bases, leaving 10 bases between the germline ends. The CDR3 is 14 amino acids. This CDR3 reads CASSSTTVSYEQYF. The CDR3, as DNA: TGCGCCAGCAGCTCAACGACGGTCTCCTACGAGCAGTACTTC.

There are a few counts of this clonotype. The chain joins TRBV9 to TRBJ2-1; 7 bases fit TRBD2. The germline gives CDR1 SGDLS, CDR2 YYNGEE. The J segment lost 7 bases and the V segment lost 4 bases, leaving 14 bases of the junction unmatched. This CDR3 has 16 residues. CDR3 coding DNA: TGTGCCAGCAGCCACCGGGGGGAAGCCTGGGTAAATGAGCAGTTCTTC. Amino acid sequence: CASSHRGEAWVNEQFF.

This sequence joins TRBV10-3 and TRBJ2-7, with D perhaps TRBD2 (7 bases). Per germline, CDR1 ENHRY and CDR2 SYGVKD. Trimming cost V 8 bases and J 2 bases, with 16 bases left between them. The CDR3 consists of 14 residues. CDR3 nucleotide sequence: TGTGCCATCGGGGAGGGGGGGGGTCCCTACGAGCAGTACTTC. It yields the protein CAIGEGGGPYEQYF.

The gene calls are TRBV6-1 and TRBJ2-1; 12 bases fit TRBD2. V was pared by 3 bases and J by 6 bases, with 3 bases of the junction left unmatched. The CDR3 extends over 15 amino acids. CDR1 and CDR2 (germline): MNHNS, SASEGT. This CDR3 reads CASSDRLAGANEQFF. For the CDR3, the DNA is TGTGCCAGCAGTGACAGACTAGCGGGAGCCAATGAGCAGTTCTTC.

This clonotype has a count of ten or more. The J gene is TRBJ2-3, the V gene TRBV6-6; the D is unclear. V dropped 7 bases and J dropped 0 bases, with 5 bases sitting between them. The CDR3 spans 12 residues. Looked up from germline, CDR1 is MNHNY and CDR2 is SVGAGI (reference sequence). CDR3 nucleotide sequence: TGTGCCAGCATGGGGAGCACAGATACGCAGTATTTT. Translation: CASMGSTDTQYF.

This clonotype was seen only a few times. This chain links TRBV5-1 with TRBJ2-5, with D possibly TRBD2 on 6 matching bases. Trimming pared 0 bases from V and 6 bases from J, leaving 21 bases between. Per germline, CDR1 SGHRS and CDR2 YFSETQ. This CDR3 spans 17 amino acids. The CDR3 coding sequence is TGCGCCAGCAGCTTGGTGGGCCCCCTCGACGGGGGTCAGACCCAGTACTTC. Encoded protein: CASSLVGPLDGGQTQYF.

This clonotype was recorded a few times. J is TRBJ2-1 and V is TRBV19, with TRBD2 identical over 9 bases. Germline trimming cut 3 bases from V and 6 bases from J; bases unmatched to any gene: 6. Germline CDR1 and CDR2: LNHDA and SQIVND (reference sequence). The CDR3 has 15 residues. This CDR3 reads CASSIPSGIINEQFF. DNA for the CDR3: TGTGCCAGTAGTATCCCTAGCGGGATAATCAATGAGCAGTTCTTC.

This clonotype was observed at least ten times. The CDR3, as DNA: TGTGCCAGCAGTCACGCTAGCGGGGGGGGCTACAATGAGCAGTTCTTC. This gives the protein CASSHASGGGYNEQFF. This sequence joins TRBV12-3 or TRBV12-4 and TRBJ2-1, with TRBD2 matching 12 bases. This CDR3 comprises 16 residues. Unmatched junction bases numbered 5, after V lost 5 bases and J lost 3 bases.

This clonotype was picked up many times. The chain joins TRBV29-1 to TRBJ2-1; unclear D gene. The germline V gene has CDR1 SQVTM and CDR2 ANQGSEA. With 3 bases removed from V and 9 bases from J, the gap between germline ends came to 12 bases. This CDR3 contains 12 residues. CDR3 bases: TGCAGCGTTGAGATACTGGGCACTGAGCAGTTCTTC. Its protein is CSVEILGTEQFF.

The chain combines TRBV11-3 with TRBJ2-1; 7 bases align to TRBD2. The trim removed 1 base at V and 5 bases at J, leaving 5 bases unmatched. CDR1 and CDR2 from the germline V gene are SGHNT and YENEEA. The CDR3 contains 15 residues. CDR3 bases: TGTGCCAGCAGCTTAGGGCGGGAGTTTGACAATGAGCAGTTCTTC. It translates to CASSLGREFDNEQFF.

This clonotype was observed many times. The CDR3 loop is CASSPDRGASKNIQYF. The CDR3 DNA follows: TGTGCCAGCAGCCCGGACAGGGGGGCATCCAAAAACATTCAGTACTTC. The J gene is TRBJ2-4, the V gene TRBV2; 10 positions match TRBD1. Germline assignment: CDR1 SNHLY and CDR2 FYNNEI. The CDR3 has 16 residues. V lost 6 bases and J lost 2; bases outside the gene matches: 7.

This clonotype turned up a few times. The V and J genes are TRBV2 and TRBJ2-5, with 12 bases fitting TRBD1. CDR1 and CDR2 from the germline V gene are SNHLY and FYNNEI. The CDR3 extends over 15 amino acids. The V gene end was trimmed by 11 bases and the J gene end by 4 bases; junction bases not matched to a gene: 11. The CDR3 bases are TGTGCCGCGACGGGGACAGGGGGCGGTGTAGAGACCCAGTACTTC. Translating it yields CAATGTGGGVETQYF.

The CDR3 nucleotides are TGTGCCACCAGTGCTCACGGGACCCAAGAGACCCAGTACTTC. Translating gives CATSAHGTQETQYF. The rearrangement links TRBV24-1 to TRBJ2-5; the D gene could be TRBD1 or TRBD2 (5 bases each). V was shortened by 5 bases and J by 1 base, with 10 bases between the two germline ends. Germline V gene sequence: CDR1 KGHDR, CDR2 SFDVKD. This CDR3 contains 14 residues.